This TCR beta chain was sequenced in a study of blood T cells in healthy people across ages. Overall study results and limits: The long-lived group displayed more naive CD4+ cells, plus higher diversity, than the aged donors did. With age, beta diversity per million T cells declined roughly linearly, significantly by 40. A conclusive naive versus antigen-experienced comparison was prevented by the unsorted PBMCs.

A remark on this clonotype: What it binds is unknown.

Next came a second PCR, run for roughly 6 to 11 cycles, which used a sample-barcoded 5' primer along with a J-beta primer mix. Every cDNA was tagged by a template-switch adaptor with 12 random nucleotides. TCRdb reprocessed the 5' RACE reads via MiXCR and lists one record per CDR3 protein. The data contain approximately 800,000 distinct CDR3 sequences, 58% of them singletons. The CDR3 totals 13 residues. V shed 8 bases and J shed 5 bases, with 15 bases lying between them. CDR1 and CDR2 from the germline V gene are ENHRY and SYGVKD. The sequenced sample was blood. V and J are TRBV10-3 and TRBJ1-1; D is possibly TRBD1 (5 bases). This sequence originates from a young man in good health. The CDR3 here is CAIAGGEGTEAFF. The CDR3 DNA reads as TGTGCCATCGCCGGGGGTGAGGGAACTGAAGCTTTCTTT.